The clone carrying this TCR beta chain appeared a single time. Its antigen is not known. Germline lookup yields CDR1 SEHNR and CDR2 FQNEAQ (reference sequence). The ends were cut back, 5 bases at V and 7 bases at J, with 11 bases in the middle. The CDR3 is 13 residues long. Sequencing used immunoSEQ multiplex PCR; TCRdb keeps in-frame clones, though not all of them. The data hold about 150,000 clones, with 75% to 95% observed a single time. This record belongs to a study of T cell responses to AZD1222 COVID-19 vaccine. Whole-study results and caveats: Across spike, vaccine-associated CD4 TCRs were found, dominant at 160-218 and 743-854.

V is TRBV7-9 and J is TRBJ1-4; D may be TRBD1 (6 bases). This TCR was sampled from an adult in good health. The sequences come from peripheral blood, collected on day 0 of MenACWY control vaccination. CDR3 bases: TGTGCCAGCAGCCTAGACAGGATTGAAAAACTGTTTTTT. Protein: CASSLDRIEKLFF.